These 19 T cell receptor beta chains share one sample of origin, sequenced in a study of T-cell memory formation after mild COVID-19. TCRdb ran MiXCR on the 5' RACE reads and lists one entry per CDR3 protein. The data show 120,000 or so distinct CDR3 sequences, with about 17% seen just once and roughly 5.3% held by the top ten. The sample taken for sequencing was PBMCs or a T cell subset sorted from them (not recorded which). The receptors originated from a man aged 18 to 35 who had mild COVID-19 (a few samples of this study predate the infection). Cell type and time point are not known.

The gene calls are TRBV20-1 and TRBJ2-3, with a possible D match to TRBD2 (6 bases). The CDR3 spans 15 residues. Trimming took off 2 bases at V and 0 bases at J, with 12 bases between the two ends. CDR1 DFQATT and CDR2 SNEGSKA come from the germline V gene (reference sequence). CDR3 nucleotides: TGCAGTGCTAGACGTAGCGGAGGTAGCACAGATACGCAGTATTTT. Translation gives CSARRSGGSTDTQYF.

A few counts support this clonotype. The V gene is TRBV6-2 or TRBV6-3, the J gene TRBJ2-7; 8 bases are a match to TRBD1. J gave up 2 bases and V 2 bases, and 5 bases lay outside the gene matches. The CDR3 length is 15 residues. Germline V gives CDR1 MNHEY, CDR2 SVGEGT. The CDR3 spells CASSYNRGATYEQYV. CDR3 sequence (DNA): TGTGCCAGCAGTTACAACAGGGGGGCAACCTACGAGCAGTACGTC.

V and J are TRBV5-1 and TRBJ2-7, with 9 bases aligning to TRBD1. Trimming took 1 base from V and 3 from J; bases not matched to a gene: 5. CDR1 is SGHRS, CDR2 YFSETQ, per germline. This CDR3 has 15 residues. CDR3 nucleotide sequence: TGCGCCAGCAGCTTGACCCCGGGACAGGGCTACGAGCAGTACGTC. Its translation: CASSLTPGQGYEQYV.

The rearrangement joins TRBV14 to TRBJ2-5; 8 bases are a match to TRBD1. The CDR3 extends over 14 amino acids. Germline V gene sequence: CDR1 SGHDN, CDR2 FVKESK. The V segment lost 4 bases and the J segment 5 bases; nucleotides outside the gene matches: 6. The CDR3 DNA follows: TGTGCCAGCAGCCCCCGGACAGGGTTGGAGACCCAGTACTTC. Amino acid sequence: CASSPRTGLETQYF.

There are many counts of this clonotype. This sequence joins TRBV27 and TRBJ2-7; maybe TRBD2 (6 bases). The CDR3 runs to 15 residues. Trimming removed 6 bases at V and 2 bases at J, with 17 bases between. Germline V gives CDR1 MNHEY, CDR2 SMNVEV (reference sequence). The CDR3 DNA reads TGTGCCAGCAGCTCTCGCGGGGTGGGGCCCTACGAGCAGTACTTC. It specifies CASSSRGVGPYEQYF.

The DNA for the CDR3 is TGCAGTGCTAAGGGACAGGGACCGGATACGCAGTATTTT. Translating gives CSAKGQGPDTQYF. The chain is built from TRBV20-1 and TRBJ2-3; 9 bases match TRBD1. V lost 4 bases to trimming and J lost 6 bases; unmatched junction nucleotides: 5. The CDR3 has 13 residues. Germline CDR1 is DFQATT and CDR2 is SNEGSKA (reference sequence).

As concerns this clonotype: The junction and the germline gene differ at one end; a read error may be behind it. This chain uses TRBV6-6 with TRBJ1-6; D remains unclear. This CDR3 region has 13 residues. In germline, CDR1 is MNHNY, CDR2 SVGAGI (reference sequence). The CDR3 nucleotides are TGTGCCAGCAGTTACGGTCAGCTATCACCACTCCACTTT. Translated, it gives CASSYGQLSPLHF.

This clonotype was observed a few times. This chain connects TRBV20-1 to TRBJ2-7, with a possible D match to TRBD2 (6 bases). The CDR3 sequence is 13 residues long. The V and J ends lost 6 bases and 4 bases respectively, with 16 bases between them. CDR1 and CDR2 from the germline V gene are DFQATT and SNEGSKA (reference sequence). The CDR3 nucleotides read TGCAGTGCCCTCCCCGGGGGTACGTACGAGCAGTACTTC. As protein: CSALPGGTYEQYF.

The chain links TRBV7-9 to TRBJ1-2; D ambiguous. There are 11 residues in the CDR3. The germline gives CDR1 SEHNR, CDR2 FQNEAQ (reference sequence). The germline V and J ends were trimmed by 6 bases and 12 bases, with 14 bases remaining between them. The CDR3 here is CASRPPEVHTF. The CDR3 region has the DNA TGTGCCAGCAGACCCCCCGAGGTCCACACCTTC.

V is TRBV20-1 and J is TRBJ2-1, with 7 positions matching TRBD1. The CDR3 length is 14 residues. J was trimmed by 2 bases and V by 5 bases; bases with no gene match: 6. Germline V gene lookup returns CDR1 DFQATT and CDR2 SNEGSKA (reference sequence). The CDR3 loop reads CSAPPQGAYNEQFF. The CDR3 nucleotides read TGCAGTGCTCCGCCGCAGGGGGCCTACAATGAGCAGTTCTTC.

The chain has TRBV5-1 and TRBJ1-2, with 8 bases aligning to TRBD1. With 0 bases clipped from V and 0 bases from J, the junction kept 7 bases outside the gene matches. CDR1 and CDR2 (germline): SGHRS, YFSETQ. This CDR3 comprises 17 residues. CDR3 loop: CASSLGTGKTTNYGYTF. The DNA of the CDR3 is TGCGCCAGCAGCTTGGGGACAGGGAAAACGACTAACTATGGCTACACCTTC.

The table lists this clonotype with a few counts. V is TRBV25-1 and J is TRBJ2-6, with a tentative D call TRBD1 (5 bases). Germline assignment: CDR1 MGHDK and CDR2 SYGVNS. V lost 2 bases and J 1 base, leaving 6 bases between the germline ends. The CDR3 has 15 amino acids. CDR3 amino acids: CASSEQGSGANVLTF. CDR3 DNA: TGTGCCAGCAGTGAACAGGGTTCTGGGGCCAACGTCCTGACTTTC.

This clonotype showed up just a few times. The CDR3 DNA reads as TGTGCCTGGAATCTAGCAAGCTCCTACAATGAGCAGTTCTTC. As protein: CAWNLASSYNEQFF. The chain employs TRBV30 and TRBJ2-1, with D possibly matching TRBD2 (5 bases). The V and J ends lost 4 bases and 0 bases respectively, with 10 bases between them. This CDR3 has 14 residues. Germline assignment: CDR1 GTSNPN and CDR2 SVGIG (reference sequence).

This clonotype has just a few counts. The V and J genes are TRBV7-3 and TRBJ2-1, with 7 bases lining up with TRBD1. V lost 4 bases, J lost 4 bases, and 4 bases stayed unmatched. The CDR3 is 14 amino acids. CDR1 and CDR2 from the germline V gene are SGHTA and FQGTGA. In DNA, the CDR3 is TGTGCCAGCAGCTCGGGACAGCCATACAATGAGCAGTTCTTC. It is translated as CASSSGQPYNEQFF.

V gene TRBV7-2 combines with J gene TRBJ2-1, with a possible D match to TRBD1 (5 bases). Germline V gene data show CDR1 as SGHTA and CDR2 as FQGNSA. This CDR3 region has 13 residues. V was pared by 4 bases and J by 3 bases, with 7 bases between. The CDR3 DNA is TGTGCCAGCAGCTCGGACATCTACAATGAGCAGTTCTTC. Amino acids: CASSSDIYNEQFF.

The chain has TRBV5-1 and TRBJ2-2; D gene unclear. Deletions cut 0 bases from V and 1 base from J, with 13 bases between. Germline loops: CDR1 SGHRS, CDR2 YFSETQ. The CDR3 has 17 residues. The CDR3 DNA is TGCGCCAGCAGCTTGGTACGAAGGTCTATGAACACCGGGGAGCTGTTTTTT. Residues: CASSLVRRSMNTGELFF.

The J gene is TRBJ1-2, the V gene TRBV5-5; 8 nucleotides agree with TRBD1. The junction had 13 bases not matched to a gene; V was cut back by 5 bases and J by 4 bases. Germline CDR1 and CDR2: SGHKS and YYEKEE (reference sequence). The CDR3 length is 16 residues. CDR3 sequence: CASSPVPTGATYGYTF. The CDR3 DNA reads TGTGCCAGCAGTCCAGTCCCGACAGGGGCGACCTATGGCTACACCTTC.

This clonotype occurred a few times. CDR3 amino acids: CASSVSGNYGYTF. The CDR3 region has the DNA TGTGCCAGCAGCGTCTCAGGGAACTATGGCTACACCTTC. The chain joins TRBV6-5 to TRBJ1-2; possibly TRBD1 for D (5 bases). The germline V and J ends were trimmed by 6 bases and 2 bases, with 10 bases remaining between them. The CDR3 runs 13 residues. Germline V gene lookup returns CDR1 MNHEY and CDR2 SVGAGI.

This clonotype was seen a handful of times. The V call is TRBV5-1, the J call TRBJ2-1; 9 nucleotides line up with TRBD1. The germline gives CDR1 SGHRS, CDR2 YFSETQ. Trimming at V came to 4 bases and at J to 11 bases, leaving 16 bases not matched to a gene. The CDR3 runs 16 residues. CDR3: CASSPPDRGRRSKQFF. CDR3 coding DNA: TGCGCCAGCAGCCCCCCGGACAGGGGTCGACGCAGTAAGCAGTTCTTC.